These 10 T cell receptor beta chains share one sample of origin, sequenced in a study of control samples from healthy donors and cancer patients (dated by TCRdb to about 2020). Receptor libraries were prepared by the immunoSEQ multiplex PCR assay. The table was pulled from immuneACCESS by TCRdb, which kept in-frame rearrangements only. Such tables lose some clones; where checked, under half of the loss comes from unresolved V genes, and the rest has no known cause. Here the sample has some 120,000 clones; 80% to 95% occur a single time. Clones ranked in the top ten supply 2% to 3% of the sample. Material for sequencing was blood. All receptors derive from a man between 18 and 29 years old in good health.

The chain has TRBV20-1 and TRBJ2-5; D is uncertain. CDR3 length: 10 residues. Trimming left V 5 bases short and J 4 bases short, with 5 bases between. Germline CDR1 DFQATT, CDR2 SNEGSKA (reference sequence). In DNA, the CDR3 is TGCAGTGCTCCAACAGAGACCCAGTACTTC. As protein: CSAPTETQYF.

The chain joins TRBV28 to TRBJ1-5; 12 positions match TRBD1. This CDR3 contains 17 residues. V dropped 6 bases and J dropped 7; count of bases not matched to a gene: 13. Germline V gene lookup returns CDR1 MDHEN and CDR2 SYDVKM. CDR3 sequence: CASSLNKPGQGAQPQHF. DNA for the CDR3: TGTGCCAGCAGCCTAAACAAACCGGGACAGGGGGCCCAGCCCCAGCATTTT.

The chain recombines TRBV7-8 with TRBJ2-2; D gene unclear. Deletions cut 1 base from V and 1 base from J, with 10 bases between. This CDR3 contains 16 residues. CDR1 SGHVS and CDR2 FQNEAQ come from the germline V gene. The DNA of the CDR3 is TGTGCCAGCAGCTTAGTGGGCAGAATGAACACCGGGGAGCTGTTTTTT. Protein: CASSLVGRMNTGELFF.

This clone has just one count. This chain links TRBV5-6 with TRBJ2-1; D is perhaps TRBD2 (5 bases). Germline CDR1 SGHDT, CDR2 YYEEEE. Trimming cost V 5 bases and J 7 bases, with 25 bases left between them. The CDR3 contains 17 residues. The CDR3 protein is CASSQGRVPLTGNEQFF. The CDR3 coding sequence is TGTGCCAGCAGTCAAGGTCGCGTCCCCCTAACGGGGAATGAGCAGTTCTTC.

The J gene is TRBJ2-3, the V gene TRBV27; 8 bases line up with TRBD2. The CDR3 covers 15 residues. CDR1 is MNHEY and CDR2 is SMNVEV in the germline V gene (reference sequence). V shed 6 bases, J shed 3 bases, and the junction held 8 bases outside the gene matches. For the CDR3, the DNA is TGTGCCAGCAGCCTTAGCGGGATTTCGACAGATACGCAGTATTTT. Amino acids: CASSLSGISTDTQYF.

The CDR3 DNA is TGTGCCACCAGCAGAGATGAACTAACTGAAGCTTTCTTT. It specifies CATSRDELTEAFF. This chain links TRBV15 with TRBJ1-1; D is uncertain. Per germline, CDR1 LNHNV and CDR2 YYDKDF (reference sequence). Trimming removed 0 bases at V and 5 bases at J, with 7 bases between. This CDR3 is built from 13 residues.

The rearrangement links TRBV30 to TRBJ2-1, with TRBD2 matching 13 bases. The CDR3 sequence is 14 residues long. V lost 0 bases and J lost 16; bases outside the gene matches: 9. Germline-derived CDR1 and CDR2 are GTSNPN and SVGIG (reference sequence). The CDR3 nucleotides are TGTGCCTGGAGTGTACATCGGACTAGCGGGGGTATTTTCTTC. This encodes CAWSVHRTSGGIFF. Variable domain in full (rest from reference TRBV30 and TRBJ2-1): SQTIHQWPATLVQPVGSPLSLECTVEGTSNPNLYWYRQAAGRGLQLLFYSVGIGQISSEVPQNLSASRPQDRQFILSSKKLLLSDSGFYLCAWSVHRTSGGIFFGPGTRLTVL.

Only one count was recorded for this clone. This chain joins TRBV5-1 and TRBJ1-6, with TRBD1 identical over 7 bases. The CDR3 runs 16 residues. Germline-derived CDR1 and CDR2 are SGHRS and YFSETQ. Losses at the gene ends were 4 bases for V and 7 bases for J; bases not matched to a gene: 11. The CDR3 here is CASSRQGKGQNSPLHF. As DNA, the CDR3 is TGCGCCAGCAGCCGACAGGGAAAGGGCCAAAATTCACCCCTCCACTTT.

This chain connects TRBV5-6 to TRBJ2-7; 10 nucleotides agree with TRBD2. The CDR3 sequence is 13 residues long. After removal of 6 bases from V and 6 bases from J, the junction contained 6 bases not matched to a gene. Germline V CDR1 and CDR2: SGHDT, YYEEEE. CDR3 region: CASTTLAGGEQYV. Here the CDR3 DNA reads TGTGCCAGCACCACGTTAGCGGGAGGCGAGCAGTACGTC.

This rearrangement joins TRBV4-1 to TRBJ2-5, with a tentative D call TRBD1 (6 bases). With 0 bases removed from V and 5 bases from J, the gap between germline ends came to 22 bases. Germline values: CDR1 MGHRA, CDR2 YSYEKL. This CDR3 region has 18 residues. Here the CDR3 DNA reads TGCGCCAGCAGCCAAGATTATATTTCGGCAGGGGTTGGGGAGACCCAGTACTTC. Translation gives CASSQDYISAGVGETQYF.